This entry features one T cell receptor (beta chain) sequence. Its antigen is still unknown. Sequenced material consisted of expressed TCRB transcripts (all of the isolated RNA was reverse transcribed). Regulatory, naive and central memory T cell samples averaged approximately 3.9 million reads. Measured with immunoSEQ multiplex PCR; TCRdb has only the in-frame clones, and not every one. Among about 120,000 clones listed, about 15% were seen once. The CDR3 sequence is 13 residues long. CDR1 and CDR2 (germline): KGHSH, LQKENI. V was clipped by 4 bases and J by 0 bases, with 6 bases between them. This sample was taken from a study of beta chain features in type 1 diabetes. Turning to the study itself: Age, gender, cell numbers and subset yield matched between patients and controls. Findings and caveats of the study: Unsettled here was the matter of whether HLA type influences TCRB rearrangement. Sampled from patients, naive, central memory and Treg TCRB repertoires appeared more similar than those sampled from healthy donors. Type 1 diabetes patients showed a moderate but significant shortening of TCRB CDR3s in all four CD4+ subsets.

This sequence joins TRBV18 and TRBJ1-1, with a tentative D call TRBD1 (5 bases). This TCR was sampled from a man aged 25-40 years with type 1 diabetes. The specimen was central memory CD4+ T cells from blood. The chain's CDR3 is CASSRGMNTEAFF. CDR3 in DNA: TGTGCCAGCTCACGGGGCATGAACACTGAAGCTTTCTTT.